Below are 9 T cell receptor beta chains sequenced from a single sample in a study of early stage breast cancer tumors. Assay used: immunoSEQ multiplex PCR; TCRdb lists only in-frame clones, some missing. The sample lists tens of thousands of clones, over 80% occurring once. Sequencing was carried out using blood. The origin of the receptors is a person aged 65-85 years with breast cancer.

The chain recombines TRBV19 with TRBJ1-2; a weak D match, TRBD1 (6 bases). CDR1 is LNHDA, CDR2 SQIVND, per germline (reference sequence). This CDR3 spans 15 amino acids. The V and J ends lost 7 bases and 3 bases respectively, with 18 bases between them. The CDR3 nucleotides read TGTGCCAGTACCGATGGGGCAGGGGAATACTATGGCTACACCTTC. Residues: CASTDGAGEYYGYTF.

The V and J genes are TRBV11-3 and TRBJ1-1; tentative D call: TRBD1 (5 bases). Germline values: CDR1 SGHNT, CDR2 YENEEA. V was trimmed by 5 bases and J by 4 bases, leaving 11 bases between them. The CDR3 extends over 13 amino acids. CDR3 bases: TGTGCCAGCAGCCCTCGAAGGGGCACTGAAGCTTTCTTT. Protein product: CASSPRRGTEAFF. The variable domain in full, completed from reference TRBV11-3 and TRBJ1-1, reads EAGVVQSPRYKIIEKKQPVAFWCNPISGHNTLYWYLQNLGQGPELLIRYENEEAVDDSQLPKDRFSAERLKGVDSTLKIQPAELGDSAVYLCASSPRRGTEAFFGQGTRLTVV.

The CDR3 is CASSPTARVGYTF. The CDR3 coding sequence is TGTGCCAGCAGCCCGACGGCGAGGGTTGGCTACACCTTC. The chain employs TRBV14 and TRBJ1-2; D gene ambiguous. Germline V lookup: CDR1 SGHDN, CDR2 FVKESK. Trimming took off 4 bases at V and 7 bases at J, with 13 bases between the two ends. This CDR3 is built from 13 residues. The full variable domain, rest sourced from reference TRBV14 and TRBJ1-2, is EAGVTQFPSHSVIEKGQTVTLRCDPISGHDNLYWYRRVMGKEIKFLLHFVKESKQDESGMPNNRFLAERTGGTYSTLKVQPAELEDSGVYFCASSPTARVGYTFGSGTRLTVV.

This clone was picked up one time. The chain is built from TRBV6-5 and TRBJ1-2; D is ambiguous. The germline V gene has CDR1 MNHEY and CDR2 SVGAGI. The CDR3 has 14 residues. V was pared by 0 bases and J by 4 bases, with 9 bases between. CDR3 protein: CASSYSRSGYGYTF. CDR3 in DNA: TGTGCCAGCAGTTACTCGAGAAGCGGCTATGGCTACACCTTC.

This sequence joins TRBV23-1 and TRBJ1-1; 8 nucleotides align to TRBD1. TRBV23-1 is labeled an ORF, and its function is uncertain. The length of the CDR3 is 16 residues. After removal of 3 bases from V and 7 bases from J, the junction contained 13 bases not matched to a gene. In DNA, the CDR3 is TGCGCCAGCAGTCACGCCCGGACAGGGAGGTTGAATGAAGCTTTCTTT. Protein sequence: CASSHARTGRLNEAFF.

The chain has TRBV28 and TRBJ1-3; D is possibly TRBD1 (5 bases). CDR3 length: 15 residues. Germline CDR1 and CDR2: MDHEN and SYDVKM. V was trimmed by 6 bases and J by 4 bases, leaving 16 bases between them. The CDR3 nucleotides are TGTGCCAGCAGCCTGGAAGGGGCGGGGGGAAACACCATATATTTT. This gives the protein CASSLEGAGGNTIYF. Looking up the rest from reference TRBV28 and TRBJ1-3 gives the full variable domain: DVKVTQSSRYLVKRTGEKVFLECVQDMDHENMFWYRQDPGLGLRLIYFSYDVKMKEKGDIPEGYSVSREKKERFSLILESASTNQTSMYLCASSLEGAGGNTIYFGEGSWLTVV.

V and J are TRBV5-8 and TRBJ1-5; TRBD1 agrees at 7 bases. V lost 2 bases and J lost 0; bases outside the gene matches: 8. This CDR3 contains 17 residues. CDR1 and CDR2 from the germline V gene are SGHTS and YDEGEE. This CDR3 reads CASSFLQGSYSNQPQHF. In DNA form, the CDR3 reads TGTGCCAGCAGCTTTTTACAGGGGTCGTATAGCAATCAGCCCCAGCATTTT.

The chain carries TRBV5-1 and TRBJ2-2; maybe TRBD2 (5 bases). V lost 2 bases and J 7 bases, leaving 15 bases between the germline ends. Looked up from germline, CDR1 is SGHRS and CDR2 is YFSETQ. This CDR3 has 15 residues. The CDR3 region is CASSFSRGGHGELFF. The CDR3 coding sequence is TGCGCCAGCAGCTTCTCACGGGGTGGTCACGGGGAGCTGTTTTTT.

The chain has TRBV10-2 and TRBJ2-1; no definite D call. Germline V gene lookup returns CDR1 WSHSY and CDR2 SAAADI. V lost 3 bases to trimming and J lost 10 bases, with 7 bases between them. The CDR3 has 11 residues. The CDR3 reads CASSDSVEQFF. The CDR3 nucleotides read TGCGCCAGCAGTGACTCCGTCGAGCAGTTCTTC.